The 19 T cell receptor beta chains listed next were all sequenced from one sample in a study of graft-versus-host responses after intestinal transplantation. TCRdb keeps only in-frame clones here, not all; method: immunoSEQ multiplex PCR. The table lists about 71,000 clones, 90% to 95% of them singletons. For these TCRs, the target antigens are not known. Sequenced material: unstimulated CD8+ T cells sorted from spleen or lymph node cells, taken before intestinal transplant. These TCRs come from a human donor who received an intestinal transplant.

In this sample, this clone turned up once. The chain recombines TRBV7-9 with TRBJ2-4; D perhaps matches TRBD2 (6 bases). The germline V gene encodes CDR1 SEHNR and CDR2 FQNEAQ (reference sequence). V lost 0 bases and J lost 3, with 12 bases in between. CDR3 size: 16 residues. The CDR3 coding sequence is TGTGCCAGCAGCTTAGCCGGCAGGGAGGTCAAAAACATTCAGTACTTC. Its translation: CASSLAGREVKNIQYF.

This chain connects TRBV29-1 to TRBJ2-7; 9 positions agree with TRBD2. This CDR3 has 16 amino acids. The ends lost 6 bases at V and 4 bases at J; junction bases unmatched: 16. Per the germline V gene, CDR1 is SQVTM and CDR2 is ANQGSEA. For the CDR3, the DNA is TGCAGCGTGCGGGGGGAGCGCGGGAGGGAGACGTACGAGCAGTACTTC. This sequence encodes CSVRGERGRETYEQYF.

The sample holds one count of this clone. The V gene is TRBV7-9, the J gene TRBJ1-2; a weak D match, TRBD1 (6 bases). The CDR3 extends over 16 amino acids. Germline V gene data show CDR1 as SEHNR and CDR2 as FQNEAQ (reference sequence). Deletions cut 4 bases from V and 3 bases from J, with 18 bases between. CDR3 sequence: CASSSNWAGGDYGYTF. Here the CDR3 DNA reads TGTGCCAGCAGCTCCAACTGGGCGGGGGGCGACTATGGCTACACCTTC.

The sample holds a few counts of this clone. The rearrangement links TRBV2 to TRBJ2-7, with D possibly TRBD2 on 7 matching bases. V was pared by 6 bases and J by 5 bases, with 20 bases between. The CDR3 has 15 residues. The germline CDR1 and CDR2 sequences are SNHLY and FYNNEI. The CDR3 coding sequence is TGTGCCAGCAGGAGAACAGGGAGGGGGGGAGACGAGCAGTACTTC. It is translated as CASRRTGRGGDEQYF.

The gene calls are TRBV7-2 and TRBJ1-1; D is unresolved. V shed 1 base and J shed 4 bases, with 7 bases lying between them. Germline CDR1 SGHTA, CDR2 FQGNSA. This CDR3 contains 13 residues. The CDR3 spells CASSLGPTTEAFF. For the CDR3, the DNA is TGTGCCAGCAGCTTAGGCCCAACCACTGAAGCTTTCTTT.

J is TRBJ1-2 and V is TRBV10-3; weak D call: TRBD1 (6 bases). The length of the CDR3 is 12 residues. CDR1 ENHRY and CDR2 SYGVKD come from the germline V gene. Trimming took off 10 bases at V and 2 bases at J, with 11 bases between the two ends. The CDR3 region has the DNA TGTGCCACGTTTGGACAGAACTATGGCTACACCTTC. Protein: CATFGQNYGYTF.

In its sample, this clone was seen once. The chain combines TRBV6-5 with TRBJ2-7, with D perhaps given as TRBD1 or TRBD2 (7 bases each). The CDR3 contains 16 residues. From germline, CDR1 is MNHEY and CDR2 SVGAGI. Trimming shortened V by 3 bases and J by 3 bases, and 18 bases separated the two germline ends. The CDR3 DNA sequence: TGTGCCAGCAGTTATTTGTCTTCAGGGGGGGTCTACGAGCAGTACTTC. Protein sequence: CASSYLSSGGVYEQYF.

This chain joins TRBV30 and TRBJ2-5, with D possibly TRBD2 on 6 matching bases. The J call may be in error: the DNA end matches TRBJ2-7 better. CDR3 length: 14 amino acids. The germline V gene has CDR1 GTSNPN and CDR2 SVGIG (reference sequence). CDR3 nucleotide sequence: TGTGCCTGGAGTTGGTGGGAGGAAGGGTACGAGCAGTACTTC. This sequence encodes CAWSWWEEGYEQYF.

The chain employs TRBV6-1 and TRBJ2-7; D is possibly TRBD1 (6 bases). In germline, CDR1 is MNHNS, CDR2 SASEGT. This CDR3 is built from 16 residues. V dropped 1 base and J dropped 2 bases, with 15 bases sitting between them. CDR3 loop: CASSEDPGHLAYEQYF. CDR3 in DNA: TGTGCCAGCAGTGAAGACCCGGGACATCTGGCCTACGAGCAGTACTTC.

V gene TRBV7-9 combines with J gene TRBJ1-2, with unresolved D. This CDR3 has 12 amino acids. Germline-derived CDR1 and CDR2 are SEHNR and FQNEAQ (reference sequence). V was clipped by 4 bases and J by 8 bases, with 11 bases between them. CDR3: CASSSGSGGYTF. CDR3 in DNA: TGTGCCAGCAGCTCTGGCAGCGGAGGCTACACCTTC.

CDR3 nucleotides: TGTGCCAGCAGTTTTTTGCAGGTTTACGAGCAGTACTTC. Translated, it gives CASSFLQVYEQYF. The chain couples TRBV28 to TRBJ2-7; no clear D. V was pared by 3 bases and J by 4 bases, with 10 bases between. Germline lookup yields CDR1 MDHEN and CDR2 SYDVKM. CDR3 size: 13 residues. The variable domain in full, with the rest retrieved from reference TRBV28 and TRBJ2-7, is DVKVTQSSRYLVKRTGEKVFLECVQDMDHENMFWYRQDPGLGLRLIYFSYDVKMKEKGDIPEGYSVSREKKERFSLILESASTNQTSMYLCASSFLQVYEQYFGPGTRLTVT.

The V gene is TRBV5-1, the J gene TRBJ2-1; D assignment may be TRBD1 or TRBD2 (5 bases each). Between the trimmed V and J ends, which lost 5 bases and 10 bases, there was a span of 10 bases. Germline CDR1 is SGHRS and CDR2 is YFSETQ. This CDR3 region has 11 residues. CDR3 loop: CASRSWGEQFF. The CDR3 DNA sequence: TGCGCCAGCAGATCCTGGGGGGAGCAGTTCTTC.

The rearrangement links TRBV4-1 to TRBJ2-5; D gene ambiguous. There are 15 residues in the CDR3. In germline, CDR1 is MGHRA, CDR2 YSYEKL. V gave up 3 bases and J gave up 2 bases, with 13 bases separating them. DNA for the CDR3: TGCGCCAGCAGCCAGTCTGCGGACGGGCAAGAGACCCAGTACTTC. It yields the protein CASSQSADGQETQYF.

This clone was detected only once. J is TRBJ1-2 and V is TRBV28, with TRBD1 as a possible D gene (5 bases). This CDR3 has 16 residues. The germline V gene encodes CDR1 MDHEN and CDR2 SYDVKM. The V gene lost 6 bases and the J gene lost 1 base, with 18 bases spanning the gap. The DNA of the CDR3 is TGTGCCAGCAGCCCCGGGGGAGTTGGATTTAACTATGGCTACACCTTC. Translation: CASSPGGVGFNYGYTF.

The chain couples TRBV6-1 to TRBJ2-7; TRBD2 might be the D (6 bases). The CDR3 length is 15 residues. CDR1 and CDR2 (germline): MNHNS, SASEGT. The germline V and J ends were trimmed by 0 bases and 3 bases, with 12 bases remaining between them. The CDR3 reads CASSEALRGGYEQYF. CDR3 bases: TGTGCCAGCAGTGAAGCCCTCCGGGGAGGCTACGAGCAGTACTTC.

The chain links TRBV7-9 to TRBJ1-1, with D possibly being TRBD1 (6 bases). Trimming left V 4 bases short and J 7 bases short, with 19 bases between. The CDR3 contains 15 residues. Looked up from germline, CDR1 is SEHNR and CDR2 is FQNEAQ (reference sequence). CDR3: CASSSTGGQEHEAFF. DNA of the CDR3: TGTGCCAGCAGCTCCACGGGGGGCCAGGAACATGAAGCTTTCTTT.

This sequence joins TRBV11-3 and TRBJ2-3; D call uncertain. This CDR3 spans 13 amino acids. V lost 0 bases and J 4 bases, leaving 5 bases between the germline ends. Germline lookup yields CDR1 SGHNT and CDR2 YENEEA. The CDR3: CASSLERADTQYF. In DNA form, the CDR3 reads TGTGCCAGCAGCTTAGAACGAGCAGATACGCAGTATTTT.

The rearrangement uses TRBV4-1 and TRBJ2-5; no clear D. The J call may be wrong; the DNA end is better matched by TRBJ2-7. Germline V gene data show CDR1 as MGHRA and CDR2 as YSYEKL. The CDR3 sequence is 13 residues long. The CDR3: CASSQADSYEQYF. As DNA, the CDR3 is TGCGCCAGCAGCCAAGCCGACTCCTACGAGCAGTACTTC.

The chain joins TRBV18 to TRBJ2-2, with D tentatively TRBD1 or TRBD2 (5 bases each). Trimming removed 6 bases at V and 3 bases at J, with 20 bases between. This CDR3 is built from 17 residues. Germline CDR1 is KGHSH and CDR2 is LQKENI. DNA of the CDR3: TGTGCCAGCTCCCTAGGATTACGGGGCAGGTACACCGGGGAGCTGTTTTTT. Its translation: CASSLGLRGRYTGELFF.